The rows below give T cell receptor beta chains drawn from one sample of a study of blood T cell repertoires in COVID-19. Produced via immunoSEQ multiplex PCR; TCRdb's table is partial and in-frame only. The sample lists about 140,000 clones, 70% to 85% seen once, with 9.5% to 13% in the top ten. The sample comprised peripheral blood. Receptor source: a man in his 60s who had recovered from COVID-19. CDR3s include the opening cysteine and the closing phenylalanine or tryptophan. A D gene is named only where the DNA matches it firmly. The size of a clone is reported for some rows only, either as once, few or many, or as a class for expanded clones.

-	TRBV6-5	TRBJ2-7	-	CASSHDRRVGYEQYF	TGTGCCAGCAGTCATGACAGACGAGTAGGCTACGAGCAGTACTTC
-	TRBV3-1/TRBV3-2	TRBJ2-5	-	CASSQEGLGETQYF	TGTGCCAGCAGCCAAGAGGGCTTGGGAGAGACCCAGTACTTC
-	TRBV4-3	TRBJ1-5	-	CASSQERVAGQPQHF	TGCGCCAGCAGCCAAGAGCGGGTGGCGGGTCAGCCCCAGCATTTT
-	TRBV6-2/TRBV6-3	TRBJ1-1	-	CASSLATGGNTEAFF	TGTGCCAGCAGTTTGGCGACAGGTGGGAACACTGAAGCTTTCTTT
once	TRBV11-3	TRBJ2-7	TRBD2	CASSIAGGPYEQYF	TGTGCCAGCAGTATAGCGGGAGGGCCCTACGAGCAGTACTTC
-	TRBV5-1	TRBJ1-2	TRBD1	CASSSGQGAWGYTF	TGCGCCAGCAGCTCTGGACAGGGGGCTTGGGGCTACACCTTC
-	TRBV5-1	TRBJ2-7	-	CASSSPRKYEQYF	TGCGCCAGCAGCTCCCCTAGAAAATACGAGCAGTACTTC
-	TRBV6-5	TRBJ1-1	-	CASSYGSGEAFF	TGTGCCAGCAGTTACGGATCAGGTGAAGCTTTCTTT
few	TRBV18	TRBJ2-5	TRBD1	CASSPPGTGQGETQYF	TGTGCCAGCTCACCACCGGGCACGGGACAGGGAGAGACCCAGTACTTC
-	TRBV9	TRBJ2-6	-	CASSVAVDYLSGANVLTF	TGTGCCAGCAGCGTAGCGGTAGACTACCTCTCTGGGGCCAACGTCCTGACTTTC
-	TRBV21-1	TRBJ2-3	-	CASSKAVGGCTDTQYF	TGTGCCAGCAGCAAAGCCGTAGGGGGCTGCACAGATACGCAGTATTTT